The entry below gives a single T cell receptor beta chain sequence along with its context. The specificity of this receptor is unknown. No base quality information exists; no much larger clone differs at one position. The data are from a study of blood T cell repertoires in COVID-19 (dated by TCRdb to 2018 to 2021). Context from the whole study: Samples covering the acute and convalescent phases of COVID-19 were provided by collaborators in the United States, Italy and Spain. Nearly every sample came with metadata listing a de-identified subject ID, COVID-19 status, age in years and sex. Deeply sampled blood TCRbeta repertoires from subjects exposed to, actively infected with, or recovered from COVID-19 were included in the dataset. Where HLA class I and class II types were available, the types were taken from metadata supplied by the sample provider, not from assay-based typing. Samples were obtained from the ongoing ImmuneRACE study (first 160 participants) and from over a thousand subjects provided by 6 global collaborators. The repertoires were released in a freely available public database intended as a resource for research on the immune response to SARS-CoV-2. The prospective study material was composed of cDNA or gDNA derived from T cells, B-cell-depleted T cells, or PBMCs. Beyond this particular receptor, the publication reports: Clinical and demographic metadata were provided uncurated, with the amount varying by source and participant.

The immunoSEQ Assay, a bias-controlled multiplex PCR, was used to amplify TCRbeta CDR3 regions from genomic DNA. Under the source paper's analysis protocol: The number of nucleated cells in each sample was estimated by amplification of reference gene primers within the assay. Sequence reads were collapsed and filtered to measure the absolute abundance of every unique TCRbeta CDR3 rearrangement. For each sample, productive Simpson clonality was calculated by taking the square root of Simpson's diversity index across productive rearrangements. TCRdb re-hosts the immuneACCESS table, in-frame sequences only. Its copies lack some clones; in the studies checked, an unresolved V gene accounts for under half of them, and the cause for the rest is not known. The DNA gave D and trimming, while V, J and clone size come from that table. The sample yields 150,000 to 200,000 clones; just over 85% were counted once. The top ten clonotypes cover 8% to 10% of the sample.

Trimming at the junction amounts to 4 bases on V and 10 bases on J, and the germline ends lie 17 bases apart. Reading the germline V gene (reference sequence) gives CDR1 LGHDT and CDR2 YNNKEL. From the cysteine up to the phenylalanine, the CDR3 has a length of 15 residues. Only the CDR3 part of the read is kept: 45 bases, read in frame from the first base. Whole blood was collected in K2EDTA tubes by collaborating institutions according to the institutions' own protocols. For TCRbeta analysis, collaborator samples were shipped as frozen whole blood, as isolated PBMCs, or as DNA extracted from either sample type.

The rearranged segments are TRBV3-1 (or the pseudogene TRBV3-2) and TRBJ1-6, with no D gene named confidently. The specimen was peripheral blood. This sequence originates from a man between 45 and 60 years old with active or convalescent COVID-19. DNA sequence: TGTGCCAGCAGCCGAGGCGGAGCAGTCAGATCACCCCTCCACTTT. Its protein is CASSRGGAVRSPLHF.